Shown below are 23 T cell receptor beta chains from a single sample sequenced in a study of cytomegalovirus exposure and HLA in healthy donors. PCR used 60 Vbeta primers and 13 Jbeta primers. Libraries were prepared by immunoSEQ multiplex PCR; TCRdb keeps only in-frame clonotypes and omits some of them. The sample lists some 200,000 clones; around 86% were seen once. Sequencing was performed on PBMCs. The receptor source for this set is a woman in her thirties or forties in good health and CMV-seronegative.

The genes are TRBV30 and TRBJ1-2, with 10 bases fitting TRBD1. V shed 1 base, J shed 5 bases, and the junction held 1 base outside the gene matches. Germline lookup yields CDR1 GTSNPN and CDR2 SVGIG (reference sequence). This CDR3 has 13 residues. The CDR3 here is CAWSAGQGYGYTF. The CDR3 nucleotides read TGTGCCTGGAGTGCGGGACAGGGGTATGGCTACACCTTC.

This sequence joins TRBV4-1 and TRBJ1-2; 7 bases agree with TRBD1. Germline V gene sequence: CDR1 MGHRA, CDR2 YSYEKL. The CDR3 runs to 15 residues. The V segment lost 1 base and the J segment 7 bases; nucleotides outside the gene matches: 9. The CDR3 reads CASSQGSTGEAGYTF. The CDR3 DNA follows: TGCGCCAGCAGCCAAGGGTCTACAGGGGAGGCTGGCTACACCTTC.

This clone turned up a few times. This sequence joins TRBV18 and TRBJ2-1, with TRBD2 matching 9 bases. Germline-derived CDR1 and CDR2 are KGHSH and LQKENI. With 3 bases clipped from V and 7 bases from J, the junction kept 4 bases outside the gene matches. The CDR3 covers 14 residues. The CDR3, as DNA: TGTGCCAGCTCACCGCGGCTAGCGGGAAATGAGCAGTTCTTC. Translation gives CASSPRLAGNEQFF.

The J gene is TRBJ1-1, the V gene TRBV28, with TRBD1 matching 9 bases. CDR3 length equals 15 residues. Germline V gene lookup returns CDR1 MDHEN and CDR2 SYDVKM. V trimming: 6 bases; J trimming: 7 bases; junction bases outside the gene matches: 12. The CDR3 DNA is TGTGCCAGCAGCTCCGACAGGGGGAGATTAAATGAAGCTTTCTTT. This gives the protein CASSSDRGRLNEAFF.

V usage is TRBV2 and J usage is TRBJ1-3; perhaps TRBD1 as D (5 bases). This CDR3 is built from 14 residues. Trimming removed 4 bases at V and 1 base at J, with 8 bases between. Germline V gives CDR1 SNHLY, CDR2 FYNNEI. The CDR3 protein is CASSVSGSGNTIYF. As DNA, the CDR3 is TGTGCCAGCAGTGTTTCAGGGTCTGGAAACACCATATATTTT.

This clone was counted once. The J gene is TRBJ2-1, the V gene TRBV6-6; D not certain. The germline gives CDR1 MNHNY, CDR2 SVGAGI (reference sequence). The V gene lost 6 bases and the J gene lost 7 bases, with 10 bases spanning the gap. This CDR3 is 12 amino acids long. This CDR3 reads CASSLPPNEQFF. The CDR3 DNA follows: TGTGCCAGCAGCCTTCCTCCTAATGAGCAGTTCTTC.

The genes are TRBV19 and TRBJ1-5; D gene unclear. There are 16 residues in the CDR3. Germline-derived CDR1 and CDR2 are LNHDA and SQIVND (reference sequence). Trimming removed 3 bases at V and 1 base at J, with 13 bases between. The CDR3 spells CASSMRGIGSNQPQHF. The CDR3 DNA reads TGTGCCAGTAGTATGCGAGGAATTGGGAGCAATCAGCCCCAGCATTTT. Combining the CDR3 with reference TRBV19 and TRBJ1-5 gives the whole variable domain DGGITQSPKYLFRKEGQNVTLSCEQNLNHDAMYWYRQDPGQGLRLIYYSQIVNDFQKGDIAEGYSVSREKKESFPLTVTSAQKNPTAFYLCASSMRGIGSNQPQHFGDGTRLSIL.

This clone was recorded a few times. DNA of the CDR3: TGTGCCAGTAGTATAAATCGGGGAACTGAAGCTTTCTTT. Translating gives CASSINRGTEAFF. The V and J genes are TRBV19 and TRBJ1-1, with D hard to call. The CDR3 loop spans 13 amino acids. Trimming shortened V by 2 bases and J by 5 bases, and 9 bases separated the two germline ends. Germline-derived CDR1 and CDR2 are LNHDA and SQIVND (reference sequence).

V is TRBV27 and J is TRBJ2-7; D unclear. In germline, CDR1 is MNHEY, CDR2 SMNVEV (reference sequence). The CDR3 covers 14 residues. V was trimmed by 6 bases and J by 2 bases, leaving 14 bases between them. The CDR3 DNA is TGTGCCAGCAGCCGCCATGGTCAGGCCTACGAGCAGTACTTC. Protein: CASSRHGQAYEQYF.

The chain's CDR3 is CASSLAGRGQPQHF. CDR3 coding DNA: TGTGCCAGCAGCTTAGCGGGTCGGGGTCAGCCCCAGCATTTT. The chain is built from TRBV7-9 and TRBJ1-5; D is unresolved. Germline assignment: CDR1 SEHNR and CDR2 FQNEAQ (reference sequence). The CDR3 sequence is 14 residues long. The V and J ends lost 0 bases and 6 bases respectively, with 9 bases between them.

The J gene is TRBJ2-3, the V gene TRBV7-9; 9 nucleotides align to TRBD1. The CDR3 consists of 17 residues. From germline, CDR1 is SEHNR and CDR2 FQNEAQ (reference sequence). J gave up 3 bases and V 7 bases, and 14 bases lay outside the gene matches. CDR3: CASTSNIGQGRTDTQYF. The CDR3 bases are TGTGCCAGCACCTCTAACATAGGACAGGGGCGGACAGATACGCAGTATTTT.

The DNA of the CDR3 is TGTGCCAGCAGCTTAGCAGGGGAATGGAACACTGAAGCTTTCTTT. Translating gives CASSLAGEWNTEAFF. The rearrangement uses TRBV11-1 and TRBJ1-1; D is perhaps TRBD1 (5 bases). The CDR3 length is 15 residues. V lost 0 bases to trimming and J lost 1 base, with 9 bases between them. Germline assignment: CDR1 SGHAT and CDR2 FQDESV (reference sequence).

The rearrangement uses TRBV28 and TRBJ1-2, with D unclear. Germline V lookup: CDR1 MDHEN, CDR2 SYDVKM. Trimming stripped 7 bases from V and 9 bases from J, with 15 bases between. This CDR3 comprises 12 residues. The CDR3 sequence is CASTIPSGSYTF. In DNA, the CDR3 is TGTGCCAGCACAATCCCCAGTGGTAGCTACACCTTC.

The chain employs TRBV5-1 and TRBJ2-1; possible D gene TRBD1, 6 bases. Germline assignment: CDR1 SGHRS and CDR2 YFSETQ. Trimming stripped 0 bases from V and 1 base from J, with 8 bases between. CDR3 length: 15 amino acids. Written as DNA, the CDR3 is TGCGCCAGCAGCTTGGAAGGGGGATCCTACAATGAGCAGTTCTTC. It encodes CASSLEGGSYNEQFF.

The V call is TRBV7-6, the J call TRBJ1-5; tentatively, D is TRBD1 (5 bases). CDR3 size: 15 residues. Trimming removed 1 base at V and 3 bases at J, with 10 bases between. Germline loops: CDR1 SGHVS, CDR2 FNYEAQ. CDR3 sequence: CASSLGGEINQPQHF. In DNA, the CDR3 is TGTGCCAGCAGCTTAGGGGGGGAGATCAATCAGCCCCAGCATTTT.

The CDR3, as DNA: TGTGCCAGCAGTTCCGGACAGAAACGAAACACTGAAGCTTTCTTT. It translates to CASSSGQKRNTEAFF. This chain joins TRBV27 and TRBJ1-1, with D tentatively TRBD1 (6 bases). Germline loops: CDR1 MNHEY, CDR2 SMNVEV (reference sequence). V was pared by 4 bases and J by 2 bases, with 14 bases between. This CDR3 region has 15 residues.

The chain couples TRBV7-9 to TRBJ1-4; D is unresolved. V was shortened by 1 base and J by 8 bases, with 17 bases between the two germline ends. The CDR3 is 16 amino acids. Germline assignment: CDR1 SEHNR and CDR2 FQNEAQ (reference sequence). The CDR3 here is CASSLVRSPGEEKLFF. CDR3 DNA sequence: TGTGCCAGCAGCTTAGTCAGATCACCTGGGGAGGAAAAACTGTTTTTT.

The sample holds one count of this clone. DNA of the CDR3: TGTGCCAGCAGCTTAAAGGCTAGCGCTGTAGATACGCAGTATTTT. It is translated as CASSLKASAVDTQYF. V is TRBV7-3 and J is TRBJ2-3, with a possible D match to TRBD2 (6 bases). The CDR3 extends over 15 amino acids. Germline CDR1 SGHTA, CDR2 FQGTGA. Trimming removed 1 base at V and 5 bases at J, with 13 bases between.

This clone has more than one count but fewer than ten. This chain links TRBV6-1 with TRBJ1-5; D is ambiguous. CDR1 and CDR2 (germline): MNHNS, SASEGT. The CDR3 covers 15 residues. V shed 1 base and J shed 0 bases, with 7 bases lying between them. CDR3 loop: CASSEVTYSNQPQHF. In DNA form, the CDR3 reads TGTGCCAGCAGTGAAGTTACCTATAGCAATCAGCCCCAGCATTTT.

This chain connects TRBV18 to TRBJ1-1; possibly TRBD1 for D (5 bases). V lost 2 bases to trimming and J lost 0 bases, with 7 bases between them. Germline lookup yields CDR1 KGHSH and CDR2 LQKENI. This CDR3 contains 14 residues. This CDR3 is CASSPRQMNTEAFF. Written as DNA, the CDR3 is TGTGCCAGCTCACCAAGACAGATGAACACTGAAGCTTTCTTT.

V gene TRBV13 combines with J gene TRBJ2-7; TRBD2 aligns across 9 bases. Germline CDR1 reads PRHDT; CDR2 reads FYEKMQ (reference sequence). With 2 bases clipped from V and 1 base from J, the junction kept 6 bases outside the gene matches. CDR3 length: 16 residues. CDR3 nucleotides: TGTGCCAGCAGCTTATTTAGTCTAGCGGGGTCCTACGAGCAGTACTTC. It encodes CASSLFSLAGSYEQYF. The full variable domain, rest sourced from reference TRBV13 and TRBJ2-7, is AAGVIQSPRHLIKEKRETATLKCYPIPRHDTVYWYQQGPGQDPQFLISFYEKMQSDKGSIPDRFSAQQFSDYHSELNMSSLELGDSALYFCASSLFSLAGSYEQYFGPGTRLTVT.

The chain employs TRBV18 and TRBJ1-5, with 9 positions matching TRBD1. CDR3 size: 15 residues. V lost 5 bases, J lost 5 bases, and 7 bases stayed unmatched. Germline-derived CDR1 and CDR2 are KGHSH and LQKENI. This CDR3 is CASSSYRGQDQPQHF. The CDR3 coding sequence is TGTGCCAGCTCAAGCTACAGGGGGCAGGATCAGCCCCAGCATTTT.

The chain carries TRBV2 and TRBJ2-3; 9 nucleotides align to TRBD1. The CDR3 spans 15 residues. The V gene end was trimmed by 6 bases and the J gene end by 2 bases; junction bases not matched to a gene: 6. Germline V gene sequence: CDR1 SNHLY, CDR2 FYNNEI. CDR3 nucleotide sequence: TGTGCCAGCAGCGTAGGGACAGGGACCACAGATACGCAGTATTTT. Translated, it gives CASSVGTGTTDTQYF. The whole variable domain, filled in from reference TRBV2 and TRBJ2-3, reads EPEVTQTPSHQVTQMGQEVILRCVPISNHLYFYWYRQILGQKVEFLVSFYNNEISEKSEIFDDQFSVERPDGSNFTLKIRSTKLEDSAMYFCASSVGTGTTDTQYFGPGTRLTVL.